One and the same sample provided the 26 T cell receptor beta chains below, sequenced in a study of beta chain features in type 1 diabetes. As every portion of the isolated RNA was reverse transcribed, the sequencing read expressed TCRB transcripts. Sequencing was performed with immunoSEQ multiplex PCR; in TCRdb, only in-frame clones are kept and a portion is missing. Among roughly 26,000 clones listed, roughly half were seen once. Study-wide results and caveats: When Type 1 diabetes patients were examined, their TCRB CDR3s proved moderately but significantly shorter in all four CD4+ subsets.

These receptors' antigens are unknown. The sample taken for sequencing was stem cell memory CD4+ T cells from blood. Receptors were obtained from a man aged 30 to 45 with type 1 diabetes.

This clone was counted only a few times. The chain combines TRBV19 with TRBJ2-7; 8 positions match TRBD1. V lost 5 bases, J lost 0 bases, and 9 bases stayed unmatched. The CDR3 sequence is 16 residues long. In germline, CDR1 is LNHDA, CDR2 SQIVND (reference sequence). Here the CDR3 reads CASSFQTGQDSYEQYF. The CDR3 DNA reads TGTGCCAGTAGTTTCCAAACGGGACAGGACTCCTACGAGCAGTACTTC. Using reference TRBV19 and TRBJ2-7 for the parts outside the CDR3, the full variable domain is DGGITQSPKYLFRKEGQNVTLSCEQNLNHDAMYWYRQDPGQGLRLIYYSQIVNDFQKGDIAEGYSVSREKKESFPLTVTSAQKNPTAFYLCASSFQTGQDSYEQYFGPGTRLTVT.

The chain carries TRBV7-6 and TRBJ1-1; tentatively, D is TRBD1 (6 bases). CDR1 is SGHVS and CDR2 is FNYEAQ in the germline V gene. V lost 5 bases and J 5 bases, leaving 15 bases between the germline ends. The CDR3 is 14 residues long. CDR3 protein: CASSLGNQGTEAFF. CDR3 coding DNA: TGTGCCAGCAGCCTTGGGAACCAGGGGACTGAAGCTTTCTTT. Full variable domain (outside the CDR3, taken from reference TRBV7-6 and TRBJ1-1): GAGVSQSPRYKVTKRGQDVALRCDPISGHVSLYWYRQALGQGPEFLTYFNYEAQQDKSGLPNDRFSAERPEGSISTLTIQRTEQRDSAMYRCASSLGNQGTEAFFGQGTRLTVV.

In DNA form, the CDR3 reads TGTGCCAGCAGCGCGGGACAGCCTAATGAAAAACTGTTTTTT. Its protein product is CASSAGQPNEKLFF. The rearrangement joins TRBV5-6 to TRBJ1-4; 7 bases fit TRBD1. CDR3 length: 14 residues. Germline CDR1 reads SGHDT; CDR2 reads YYEEEE. Germline trimming cut 4 bases from V and 3 bases from J; bases unmatched to any gene: 3.

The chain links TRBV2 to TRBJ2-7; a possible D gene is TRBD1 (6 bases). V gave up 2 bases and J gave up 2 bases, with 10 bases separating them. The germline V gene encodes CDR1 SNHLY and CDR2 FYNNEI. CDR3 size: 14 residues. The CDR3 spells CASSEQGKTYEQYF. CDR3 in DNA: TGTGCCAGCAGTGAACAGGGGAAAACCTACGAGCAGTACTTC.

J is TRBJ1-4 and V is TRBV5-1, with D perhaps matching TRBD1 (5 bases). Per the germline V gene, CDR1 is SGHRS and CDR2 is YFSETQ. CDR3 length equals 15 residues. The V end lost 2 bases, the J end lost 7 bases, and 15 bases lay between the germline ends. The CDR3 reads CASSLMGQGGEKLFF. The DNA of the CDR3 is TGCGCCAGCAGCTTAATGGGCCAGGGAGGTGAAAAACTGTTTTTT.

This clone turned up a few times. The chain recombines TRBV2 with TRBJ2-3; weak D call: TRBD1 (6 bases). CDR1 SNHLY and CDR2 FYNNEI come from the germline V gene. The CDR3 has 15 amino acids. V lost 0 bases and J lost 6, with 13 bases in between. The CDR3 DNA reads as TGTGCCAGCAGTGAAGCGGGGGCTAGCTTGGATACGCAGTATTTT. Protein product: CASSEAGASLDTQYF.

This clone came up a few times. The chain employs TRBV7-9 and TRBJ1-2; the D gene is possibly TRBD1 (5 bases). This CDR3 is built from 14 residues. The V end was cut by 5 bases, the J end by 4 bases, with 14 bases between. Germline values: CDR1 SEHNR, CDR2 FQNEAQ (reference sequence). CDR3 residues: CASSLGAGGYGYTF. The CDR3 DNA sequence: TGTGCCAGCAGCCTTGGGGCAGGCGGCTATGGCTACACCTTC.

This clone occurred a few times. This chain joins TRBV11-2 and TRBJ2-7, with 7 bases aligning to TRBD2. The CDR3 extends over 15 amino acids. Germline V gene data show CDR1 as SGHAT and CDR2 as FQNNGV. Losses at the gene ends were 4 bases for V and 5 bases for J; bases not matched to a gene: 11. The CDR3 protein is CASSSPPGGPNEQYF. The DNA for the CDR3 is TGTGCCAGCAGCTCCCCACCGGGGGGTCCTAACGAGCAGTACTTC.

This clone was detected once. CDR3 nucleotide sequence: TGTGCCAGTAGTCTCGCGGGACCTGGTTACGAGCAGTACTTC. Translating gives CASSLAGPGYEQYF. The chain carries TRBV19 and TRBJ2-7, with D possibly TRBD2 on 6 matching bases. CDR3 length equals 14 residues. The V and J ends lost 5 bases and 4 bases respectively, with 15 bases between them. CDR1 is LNHDA, CDR2 SQIVND, per germline (reference sequence).

The chain's CDR3 is CASRRDRGMGETQYF. CDR3 in DNA: TGTGCCAGCCGCCGGGACAGGGGGATGGGGGAGACCCAGTACTTC. The chain uses TRBV5-4 and TRBJ2-5, with 11 bases matching TRBD1. Unmatched junction bases numbered 10, after V lost 7 bases and J lost 5 bases. CDR1 and CDR2 from the germline V gene are SGHNT and YYREEE (reference sequence). The CDR3 has 15 residues.

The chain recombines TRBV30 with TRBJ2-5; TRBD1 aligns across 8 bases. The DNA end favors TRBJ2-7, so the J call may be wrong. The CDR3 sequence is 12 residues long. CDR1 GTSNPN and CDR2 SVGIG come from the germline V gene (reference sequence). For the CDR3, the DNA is TGTGCCTGGAGGTCAGGGGGCAACGAGCAGTACTTC. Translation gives CAWRSGGNEQYF.

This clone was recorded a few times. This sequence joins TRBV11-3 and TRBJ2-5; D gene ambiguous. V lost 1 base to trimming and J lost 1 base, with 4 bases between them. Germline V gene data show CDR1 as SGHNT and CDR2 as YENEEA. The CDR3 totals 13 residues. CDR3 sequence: CASSLVAQETQYF. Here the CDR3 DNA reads TGTGCCAGCAGCTTAGTGGCCCAAGAGACCCAGTACTTC.

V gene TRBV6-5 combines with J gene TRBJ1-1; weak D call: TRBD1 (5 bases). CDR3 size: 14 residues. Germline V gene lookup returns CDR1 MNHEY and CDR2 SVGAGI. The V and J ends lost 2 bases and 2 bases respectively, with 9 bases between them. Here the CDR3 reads CASSYAGDNTEAFF. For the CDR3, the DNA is TGTGCCAGCAGTTACGCGGGGGACAACACTGAAGCTTTCTTT.

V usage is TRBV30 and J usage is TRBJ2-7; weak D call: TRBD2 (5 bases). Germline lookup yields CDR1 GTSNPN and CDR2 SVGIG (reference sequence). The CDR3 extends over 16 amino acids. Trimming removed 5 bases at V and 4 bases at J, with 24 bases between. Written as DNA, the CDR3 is TGTGCCTGGGCCCACCCGTTGGGGAGAATCAGTTACGAGCAGTACTTC. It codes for CAWAHPLGRISYEQYF.

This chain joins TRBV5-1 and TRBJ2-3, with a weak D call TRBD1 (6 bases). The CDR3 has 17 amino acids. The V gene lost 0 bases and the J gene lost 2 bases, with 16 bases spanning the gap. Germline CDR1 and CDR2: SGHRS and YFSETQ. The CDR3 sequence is CASSLAQQGSITDTQYF. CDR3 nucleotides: TGCGCCAGCAGCTTGGCCCAACAGGGATCAATCACAGATACGCAGTATTTT.

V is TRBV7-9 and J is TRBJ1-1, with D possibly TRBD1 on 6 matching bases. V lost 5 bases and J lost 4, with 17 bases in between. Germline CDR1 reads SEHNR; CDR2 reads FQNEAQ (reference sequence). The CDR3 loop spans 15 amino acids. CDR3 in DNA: TGTGCCAGCAGCAATACGCCACAGGGACCCACTGAAGCTTTCTTT. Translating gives CASSNTPQGPTEAFF.

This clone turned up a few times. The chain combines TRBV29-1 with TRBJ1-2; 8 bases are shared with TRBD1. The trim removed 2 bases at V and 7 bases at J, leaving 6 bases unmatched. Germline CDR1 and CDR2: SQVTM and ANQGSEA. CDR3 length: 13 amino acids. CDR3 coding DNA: TGCAGCGTTGAACAGGGGGCGAGGCTTGGCTACACCTTC. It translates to CSVEQGARLGYTF. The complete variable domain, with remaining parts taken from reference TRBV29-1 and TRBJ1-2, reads SAVISQKPSRDICQRGTSLTIQCQVDSQVTMMFWYRQQPGQSLTLIATANQGSEATYESGFVIDKFPISRPNLTFSTLTVSNMSPEDSSIYLCSVEQGARLGYTFGSGTRLTVV.

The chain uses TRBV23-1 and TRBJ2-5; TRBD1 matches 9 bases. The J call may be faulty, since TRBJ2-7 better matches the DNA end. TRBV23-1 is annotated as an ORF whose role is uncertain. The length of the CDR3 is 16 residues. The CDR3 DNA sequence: TGCGCCAGCACCACGCCCCGGGACAGGGAGCCCTACGAGCAGTACTTC. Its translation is CASTTPRDREPYEQYF.

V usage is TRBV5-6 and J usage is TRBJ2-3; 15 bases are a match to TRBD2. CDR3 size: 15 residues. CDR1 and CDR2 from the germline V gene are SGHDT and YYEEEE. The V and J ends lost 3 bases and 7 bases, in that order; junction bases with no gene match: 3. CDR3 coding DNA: TGTGCCAGCAGCTCAGGACTAGCGGGAGGGAATACGCAGTATTTT. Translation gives CASSSGLAGGNTQYF.

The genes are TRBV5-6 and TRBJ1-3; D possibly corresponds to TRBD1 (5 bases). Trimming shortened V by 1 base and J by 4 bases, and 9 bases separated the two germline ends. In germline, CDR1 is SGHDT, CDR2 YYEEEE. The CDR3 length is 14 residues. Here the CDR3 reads CASSLLGPGNTIYF. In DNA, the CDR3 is TGTGCCAGCAGCTTGTTGGGGCCCGGAAACACCATATATTTT.

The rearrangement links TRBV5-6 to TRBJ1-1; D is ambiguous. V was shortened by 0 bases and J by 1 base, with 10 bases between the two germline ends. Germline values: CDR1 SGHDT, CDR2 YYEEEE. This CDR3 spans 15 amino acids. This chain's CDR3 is CASSLGGRENTEAFF. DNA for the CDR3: TGTGCCAGCAGCTTGGGTGGACGGGAGAACACTGAAGCTTTCTTT.

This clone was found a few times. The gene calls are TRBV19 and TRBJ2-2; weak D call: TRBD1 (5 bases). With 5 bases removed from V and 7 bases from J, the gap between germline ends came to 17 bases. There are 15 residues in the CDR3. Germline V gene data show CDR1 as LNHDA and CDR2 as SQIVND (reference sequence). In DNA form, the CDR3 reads TGTGCCAGTAGTGGTCCGGCGACAGTTCTCGGGGAGCTGTTTTTT. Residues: CASSGPATVLGELFF.

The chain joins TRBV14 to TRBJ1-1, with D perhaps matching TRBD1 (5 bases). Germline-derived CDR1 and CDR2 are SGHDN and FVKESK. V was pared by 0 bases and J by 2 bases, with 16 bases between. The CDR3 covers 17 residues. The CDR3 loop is CASSQDYHRQGNTEAFF. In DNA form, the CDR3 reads TGTGCCAGCAGCCAAGATTATCACAGGCAGGGCAACACTGAAGCTTTCTTT.

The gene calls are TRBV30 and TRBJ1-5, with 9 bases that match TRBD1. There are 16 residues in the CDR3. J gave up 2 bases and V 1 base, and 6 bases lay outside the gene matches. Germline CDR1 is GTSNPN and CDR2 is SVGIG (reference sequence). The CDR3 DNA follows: TGTGCCTGGAGTGCCTCGGGACAGGGAGGCAATCAGCCCCAGCATTTT. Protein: CAWSASGQGGNQPQHF.

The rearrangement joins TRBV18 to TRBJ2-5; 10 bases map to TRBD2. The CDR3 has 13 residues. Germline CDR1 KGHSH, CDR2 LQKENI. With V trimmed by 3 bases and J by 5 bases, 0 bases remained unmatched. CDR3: CASSPGLAETQYF. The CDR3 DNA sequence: TGTGCCAGCTCACCGGGACTAGCGGAGACCCAGTACTTC. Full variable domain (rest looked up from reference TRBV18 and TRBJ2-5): NAGVMQNPRHLVRRRGQEARLRCSPMKGHSHVYWYRQLPEEGLKFMVYLQKENIIDESGMPKERFSAEFPKEGPSILRIQQVVRGDSAAYFCASSPGLAETQYFGPGTRLLVL.

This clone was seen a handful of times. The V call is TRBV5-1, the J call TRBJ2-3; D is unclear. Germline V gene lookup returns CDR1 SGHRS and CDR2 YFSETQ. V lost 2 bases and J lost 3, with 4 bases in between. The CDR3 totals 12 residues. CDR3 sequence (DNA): TGCGCCAGCAGCTTCTCTACAGATACGCAGTATTTT. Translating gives CASSFSTDTQYF.